Each of the 17 T cell receptor beta chains below was sequenced from the same sample in a study of blood T cell repertoires in COVID-19. TCRdb's table, derived via immunoSEQ multiplex PCR, lists solely in-frame clones and lacks some. There are approximately 180,000 clones in the sample; 89% occur only once, and around 2% lies in the top ten. Sequenced input: PBMCs or T cells enriched from blood (not recorded which). All receptors come from a woman between 35 and 50 years old with acute COVID-19.

This clone was detected only once. The chain carries TRBV4-3 and TRBJ1-2, with 8 bases that match TRBD1. The CDR3 length is 15 residues. The germline gives CDR1 LGHNA, CDR2 YSLEER. The ends lost 0 bases at V and 7 bases at J; junction bases unmatched: 7. CDR3 protein: CASSQEFGRGLGYTF. The CDR3 DNA is TGCGCCAGCAGCCAAGAATTTGGCAGGGGGCTTGGCTACACCTTC.

The chain employs TRBV10-2 and TRBJ2-2, with D possibly TRBD1 on 6 matching bases. Germline V gene data show CDR1 as WSHSY and CDR2 as SAAADI. CDR3 length: 14 amino acids. Trimming stripped 3 bases from V and 5 bases from J, with 10 bases between. The CDR3 region has the DNA TGCGCCAGCAGTGATTGGGACACTACCGGGGAGCTGTTTTTT. Its translation is CASSDWDTTGELFF.

V gene TRBV10-3 combines with J gene TRBJ1-1; D uncertain. The V gene lost 4 bases and the J gene lost 1 base, with 10 bases spanning the gap. Germline V gene sequence: CDR1 ENHRY, CDR2 SYGVKD. The CDR3 contains 14 residues. CDR3 loop: CAISGRGPNTEAFF. CDR3 nucleotides: TGTGCCATCAGTGGTAGAGGGCCGAACACTGAAGCTTTCTTT.

The chain joins TRBV14 to TRBJ2-3, with 7 bases that match TRBD1. The CDR3 length is 14 residues. Germline V lookup: CDR1 SGHDN, CDR2 FVKESK. J gave up 7 bases and V 4 bases, and 8 bases lay outside the gene matches. CDR3 bases: TGTGCCAGCAGCCGAGACAGGGTTGGGAATACGCAGTATTTT. Amino acid sequence: CASSRDRVGNTQYF.

This rearrangement joins TRBV5-1 to TRBJ1-1, with TRBD1 as a possible D gene (5 bases). The V end lost 0 bases, the J end lost 5 bases, and 14 bases lay between the germline ends. CDR3 length: 15 amino acids. Germline assignment: CDR1 SGHRS and CDR2 YFSETQ. The CDR3 is CASSLEGQGLTEAFF. In DNA form, the CDR3 reads TGCGCCAGCAGCTTGGAGGGTCAGGGTCTAACTGAAGCTTTCTTT. The full variable domain, completed using reference TRBV5-1 and TRBJ1-1, is KAGVTQTPRYLIKTRGQQVTLSCSPISGHRSVSWYQQTPGQGLQFLFEYFSETQRNKGNFPGRFSGRQFSNSRSEMNVSTLELGDSALYLCASSLEGQGLTEAFFGQGTRLTVV.

V is TRBV6-5 and J is TRBJ2-4, with 10 bases identical to TRBD1. J lost 9 bases, V lost 6 bases, and 8 bases had no gene match. Per the germline V gene, CDR1 is MNHEY and CDR2 is SVGAGI. This CDR3 spans 14 amino acids. The CDR3 nucleotides are TGTGCCAGCAGACTAGGACAGGGGGTAGGCATTCAGTACTTC. Its protein product is CASRLGQGVGIQYF.

The chain joins TRBV2 to TRBJ2-2, with a tentative D call TRBD1 (5 bases). The V and J ends lost 5 bases and 0 bases respectively, with 10 bases between them. Per the germline V gene, CDR1 is SNHLY and CDR2 is FYNNEI. There are 15 residues in the CDR3. The CDR3 spells CASSLDSPNTGELFF. In nucleotides, the CDR3 is TGTGCCAGCAGTTTAGACAGCCCGAACACCGGGGAGCTGTTTTTT.

The chain joins TRBV12-3 or TRBV12-4 to TRBJ1-1, with 7 bases that match TRBD1. There are 13 residues in the CDR3. The V segment lost 4 bases and the J segment 4 bases; nucleotides outside the gene matches: 3. The CDR3 is CASSSQGITEAFF. The CDR3 coding sequence is TGTGCCAGCAGTTCACAGGGGATCACTGAAGCTTTCTTT.

The chain recombines TRBV5-1 with TRBJ2-2; 8 nucleotides agree with TRBD2. The CDR3 sequence is 16 residues long. V dropped 2 bases and J dropped 1; count of bases not matched to a gene: 4. Germline V gene data show CDR1 as SGHRS and CDR2 as YFSETQ. The CDR3 is CASSFVLAGNTGELFF. The CDR3 nucleotides are TGCGCCAGCAGCTTCGTTCTAGCGGGGAACACCGGGGAGCTGTTTTTT.

The chain links TRBV7-6 to TRBJ2-5; a weak D match, TRBD2 (7 bases). The CDR3 loop spans 15 amino acids. The germline V gene has CDR1 SGHVS and CDR2 FNYEAQ. The V gene lost 4 bases and the J gene lost 5 bases, with 17 bases spanning the gap. The CDR3 is CASSSQHGGRETQYF. Here the CDR3 DNA reads TGTGCCAGCAGCTCCCAACACGGGGGGCGGGAGACCCAGTACTTC.

The V gene is TRBV28, the J gene TRBJ1-4, with D maybe TRBD1 (5 bases). CDR1 is MDHEN and CDR2 is SYDVKM in the germline V gene. The CDR3 is 15 amino acids. With 1 base removed from V and 7 bases from J, the gap between germline ends came to 13 bases. The CDR3 DNA reads as TGTGCCAGCAGTTTATCCCGACGGGGGGTTGAAAAACTGTTTTTT. Its translation is CASSLSRRGVEKLFF.

The V call is TRBV28, the J call TRBJ1-1; the match to TRBD1 covers 9 bases. V shed 6 bases, J shed 3 bases, and the junction held 5 bases outside the gene matches. This CDR3 contains 14 residues. CDR1 and CDR2 from the germline V gene are MDHEN and SYDVKM. CDR3 nucleotide sequence: TGTGCCAGCAGCCGGGACAGGGATGACACTGAAGCTTTCTTT. The encoded protein is CASSRDRDDTEAFF.

This chain links TRBV18 with TRBJ1-2, with 9 positions matching TRBD1. The trim removed 2 bases at V and 4 bases at J, leaving 8 bases unmatched. The CDR3 is made up of 16 amino acids. From germline, CDR1 is KGHSH and CDR2 LQKENI. In DNA, the CDR3 is TGTGCCAGCTCACCATCCACTTCGGGACAGGGCTATGGCTACACCTTC. Protein sequence: CASSPSTSGQGYGYTF.

CDR3 region: CASSLPGQTASTDTQYF. CDR3 coding DNA: TGTGCCAGCAGCCTACCCGGACAGACTGCTAGCACAGATACGCAGTATTTT. J is TRBJ2-3 and V is TRBV5-4, with D possibly being TRBD1 (6 bases). CDR1 is SGHNT, CDR2 YYREEE, per germline (reference sequence). V shed 4 bases and J shed 0 bases, with 18 bases lying between them. The CDR3 loop spans 17 amino acids. The variable domain in full, completed from reference TRBV5-4 and TRBJ2-3, reads ETGVTQSPTHLIKTRGQQVTLRCSSQSGHNTVSWYQQALGQGPQFIFQYYREEENGRGNFPPRFSGLQFPNYSSELNVNALELDDSALYLCASSLPGQTASTDTQYFGPGTRLTVL.

This chain joins TRBV7-9 and TRBJ1-3; 9 positions agree with TRBD1. This CDR3 has 15 amino acids. Per germline, CDR1 SEHNR and CDR2 FQNEAQ (reference sequence). The junction had 3 bases not matched to a gene; V was cut back by 3 bases and J by 3 bases. CDR3 in DNA: TGTGCCAGCAGCTTGGGGACAGGGAATGGAAACACCATATATTTT. It is translated as CASSLGTGNGNTIYF.

The chain combines TRBV19 with TRBJ1-1, with 9 nucleotides matching TRBD1. J was trimmed by 1 base and V by 1 base; bases with no gene match: 1. This CDR3 region has 15 residues. Germline assignment: CDR1 LNHDA and CDR2 SQIVND (reference sequence). The CDR3 here is CASSIVGQGNTEAFF. The CDR3 DNA sequence: TGTGCCAGTAGTATAGTGGGACAGGGGAACACTGAAGCTTTCTTT.

The CDR3 sequence is CASGFSTTGNTEAFF. The CDR3 nucleotides read TGTGCTAGTGGTTTTAGTACGACAGGGAACACTGAAGCTTTCTTT. The chain has TRBV12-5 and TRBJ1-1; D perhaps matches TRBD1 (6 bases). There are 15 residues in the CDR3. CDR1 and CDR2 (germline): LGHNT, FRNRAP. The V gene lost 3 bases and the J gene lost 1 base, with 12 bases spanning the gap.